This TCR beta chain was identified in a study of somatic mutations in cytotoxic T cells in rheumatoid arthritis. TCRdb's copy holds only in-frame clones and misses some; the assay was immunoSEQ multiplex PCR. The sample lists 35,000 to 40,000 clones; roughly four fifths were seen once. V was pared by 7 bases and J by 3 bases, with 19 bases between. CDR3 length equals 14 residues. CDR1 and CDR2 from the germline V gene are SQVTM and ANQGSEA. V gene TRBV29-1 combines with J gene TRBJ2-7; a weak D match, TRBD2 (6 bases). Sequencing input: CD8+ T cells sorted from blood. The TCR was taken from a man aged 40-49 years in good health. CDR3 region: CSASTLGLRYEQYF. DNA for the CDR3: TGCAGCGCCTCCACCCTGGGACTGCGCTACGAGCAGTACTTC.